The rows below give T cell receptor beta chains drawn from one sample of a study of cytomegalovirus exposure and HLA in healthy donors. The method was immunoSEQ multiplex PCR; TCRdb's version includes in-frame clones alone and lacks a portion of them. The sample yields about 100,000 clones, around three quarters seen once. Sequencing was done on a sample of PBMCs. These receptors all stem from a woman between 50 and 59 years old in good health and CMV-seropositive. Both conserved end residues are part of each CDR3. The D gene is left open where the match is weak. Not every row has a clone size; where given, it reads once, few, many or a size class.

size	V	D	J	CDR3	DNA
-	TRBV6-1	-	TRBJ2-5	CASSEVRGSQETQYF	TGTGCCAGCAGTGAAGTTAGGGGTTCTCAAGAGACCCAGTACTTC
-	TRBV7-9	-	TRBJ1-1	CASSFPGSGNTEAFF	TGTGCCAGCAGCTTTCCGGGGTCGGGAAACACTGAAGCTTTCTTT
-	TRBV23-1	TRBD1	TRBJ2-7	CASSHYDRVHEQYF	TGCGCCAGCAGTCATTACGACAGGGTCCACGAGCAGTACTTC
-	TRBV11-3	TRBD2	TRBJ2-1	CASSLGLAGGYNEQFF	TGTGCCAGCAGCTTGGGACTAGCGGGAGGCTACAATGAGCAGTTCTTC
-	TRBV4-2	TRBD2	TRBJ2-2	CASSQVIAGGSGTGELFF	TGTGCCAGCAGCCAAGTGATAGCGGGGGGATCGGGCACCGGGGAGCTGTTTTTT
once	TRBV30	-	TRBJ2-7	CAWRTAYEQYF	TGTGCCTGGAGGACAGCCTACGAGCAGTACTTC
-	TRBV30	TRBD1	TRBJ1-2	CAWLQAGQGYGYTF	TGTGCCTGGCTTCAGGCGGGACAGGGGTATGGCTACACCTTC
-	TRBV11-3	TRBD1	TRBJ2-1	CASSQSGQGPNEQFF	TGTGCCAGCAGCCAATCGGGACAGGGGCCCAATGAGCAGTTCTTC
-	TRBV5-1	-	TRBJ2-5	CASSLEGQGETQYF	TGCGCCAGCAGCTTGGAGGGCCAGGGTGAGACCCAGTACTTC
-	TRBV7-9	-	TRBJ2-7	CASSIGGYEQYF	TGTGCCAGCAGTATTGGGGGGTACGAGCAGTACTTC
-	TRBV19	-	TRBJ2-1	CASSIGTVEQFF	TGTGCCAGTAGTATCGGTACAGTGGAGCAGTTCTTC
-	TRBV2	TRBD1	TRBJ1-3	CASSDSGTGTGNTIYF	TGTGCCAGCAGTGATTCCGGGACAGGGACTGGAAACACCATATATTTT
-	TRBV5-5	-	TRBJ1-5	CASSLSAASNQPQHF	TGTGCCAGCAGCTTGAGCGCGGCAAGCAATCAGCCCCAGCATTTT
-	TRBV29-1	-	TRBJ1-1	CSVKETGIGTEAFF	TGCAGCGTGAAAGAGACGGGGATAGGTACTGAAGCTTTCTTT
-	TRBV15	-	TRBJ1-2	CATSRVLYGYTF	TGTGCCACCAGCAGAGTCCTCTATGGCTACACCTTC
-	TRBV5-6	TRBD2	TRBJ2-1	CASSPERGTHNEQFF	TGTGCCAGCAGCCCTGAGCGGGGGACTCACAATGAGCAGTTCTTC
few	TRBV9	-	TRBJ1-2	CASSVSSGTTAYGYTF	TGTGCCAGCAGCGTGAGCTCCGGGACTACCGCCTATGGCTACACCTTC
-	TRBV2	-	TRBJ2-7	CASKAEEGSYEQYF	TGTGCCAGCAAGGCGGAGGAAGGATCCTACGAGCAGTACTTC
-	TRBV29-1	-	TRBJ2-1	CRTKSGYNEQFF	TGCAGAACCAAGAGCGGGTACAATGAGCAGTTCTTC
-	TRBV2	TRBD1	TRBJ2-5	CASRETGAYQETQYF	TGTGCCAGCAGGGAGACAGGGGCTTACCAAGAGACCCAGTACTTC
-	TRBV30	-	TRBJ1-2	CAWIRENYGYTF	TGTGCCTGGATTCGGGAAAACTATGGCTACACCTTC
-	TRBV6-1	-	TRBJ2-2	CASITGWTLELFF	TGTGCCAGCATTACAGGGTGGACCCTAGAGCTGTTTTTT
few	TRBV25-1	TRBD1	TRBJ1-2	CASSGKGTGSRGYTF	TGTGCCAGCAGTGGTAAAGGGACAGGGAGCCGTGGCTACACCTTC
-	TRBV5-1	-	TRBJ2-1	CASTQEVPYNEQFF	TGCGCCAGCACCCAAGAGGTTCCCTACAATGAGCAGTTCTTC